The 4 T cell receptor beta chains reported below all come from one sample, sequenced in a study of patients and donors after allogeneic stem cell transplantation. MiXCR, applied by TCRdb to the RT-PCR reads, yields one record per CDR3 protein. The profile shows 920,000 or so distinct CDR3 sequences, about 20% of them singletons. Material for sequencing was blood, either unsorted or a sorted T cell fraction (not recorded which). The receptors come from a human donor who was either an allogeneic HSCT recipient or a stem cell or donor lymphocyte infusion donor (not recorded which). It is not recorded whose cells these are; they may come from a transplant donor.

The chain carries TRBV27 and TRBJ2-7; no clear D gene. The CDR3 has 16 amino acids. In germline, CDR1 is MNHEY, CDR2 SMNVEV (reference sequence). Trimming cost V 0 bases and J 2 bases, with 14 bases left between them. The CDR3 spells CASSLSIEDTTYEQYF. CDR3 nucleotide sequence: TGTGCCAGCAGTTTATCGATCGAAGACACCACCTACGAGCAGTACTTC.

The V and J genes are TRBV19 and TRBJ2-7; D perhaps matches TRBD1 (5 bases). The CDR3 has 15 amino acids. The germline CDR1 and CDR2 sequences are LNHDA and SQIVND (reference sequence). V gave up 6 bases and J gave up 2 bases, with 17 bases separating them. CDR3 bases: TGTGCCAGTAGCCTTCCCTCAGGGCGTCCCTACGAGCAGTACTTC. Residues: CASSLPSGRPYEQYF. The variable domain in full, with the rest retrieved from reference TRBV19 and TRBJ2-7, is DGGITQSPKYLFRKEGQNVTLSCEQNLNHDAMYWYRQDPGQGLRLIYYSQIVNDFQKGDIAEGYSVSREKKESFPLTVTSAQKNPTAFYLCASSLPSGRPYEQYFGPGTRLTVT.

The rearrangement links TRBV11-1 to TRBJ2-2; 8 bases line up with TRBD2. The ends lost 5 bases at V and 0 bases at J; junction bases unmatched: 11. This CDR3 spans 18 amino acids. Germline V CDR1 and CDR2: SGHAT, FQDESV (reference sequence). For the CDR3, the DNA is TGTGCCAGCAGCCCATCCGGACTAGCAGTCGCGAACACCGGGGAGCTGTTTTTT. Its translation is CASSPSGLAVANTGELFF. The variable domain in full, completed from reference TRBV11-1 and TRBJ2-2, reads EAEVAQSPRYKITEKSQAVAFWCDPISGHATLYWYRQILGQGPELLVQFQDESVVDDSQLPKDRFSAERLKGVDSTLKIQPAELGDSAMYLCASSPSGLAVANTGELFFGEGSRLTVL.

This clonotype was seen more than once but under ten times. The chain couples TRBV4-1 to TRBJ2-7, with TRBD2 matching 11 bases. Trimming took 5 bases from V and 4 from J; bases not matched to a gene: 4. Germline-derived CDR1 and CDR2 are MGHRA and YSYEKL. The CDR3 is 14 amino acids. CDR3 coding DNA: TGCGCCAGCAGCATACTAGCGGGAGAGTACGAGCAGTACTTC. It is translated as CASSILAGEYEQYF.